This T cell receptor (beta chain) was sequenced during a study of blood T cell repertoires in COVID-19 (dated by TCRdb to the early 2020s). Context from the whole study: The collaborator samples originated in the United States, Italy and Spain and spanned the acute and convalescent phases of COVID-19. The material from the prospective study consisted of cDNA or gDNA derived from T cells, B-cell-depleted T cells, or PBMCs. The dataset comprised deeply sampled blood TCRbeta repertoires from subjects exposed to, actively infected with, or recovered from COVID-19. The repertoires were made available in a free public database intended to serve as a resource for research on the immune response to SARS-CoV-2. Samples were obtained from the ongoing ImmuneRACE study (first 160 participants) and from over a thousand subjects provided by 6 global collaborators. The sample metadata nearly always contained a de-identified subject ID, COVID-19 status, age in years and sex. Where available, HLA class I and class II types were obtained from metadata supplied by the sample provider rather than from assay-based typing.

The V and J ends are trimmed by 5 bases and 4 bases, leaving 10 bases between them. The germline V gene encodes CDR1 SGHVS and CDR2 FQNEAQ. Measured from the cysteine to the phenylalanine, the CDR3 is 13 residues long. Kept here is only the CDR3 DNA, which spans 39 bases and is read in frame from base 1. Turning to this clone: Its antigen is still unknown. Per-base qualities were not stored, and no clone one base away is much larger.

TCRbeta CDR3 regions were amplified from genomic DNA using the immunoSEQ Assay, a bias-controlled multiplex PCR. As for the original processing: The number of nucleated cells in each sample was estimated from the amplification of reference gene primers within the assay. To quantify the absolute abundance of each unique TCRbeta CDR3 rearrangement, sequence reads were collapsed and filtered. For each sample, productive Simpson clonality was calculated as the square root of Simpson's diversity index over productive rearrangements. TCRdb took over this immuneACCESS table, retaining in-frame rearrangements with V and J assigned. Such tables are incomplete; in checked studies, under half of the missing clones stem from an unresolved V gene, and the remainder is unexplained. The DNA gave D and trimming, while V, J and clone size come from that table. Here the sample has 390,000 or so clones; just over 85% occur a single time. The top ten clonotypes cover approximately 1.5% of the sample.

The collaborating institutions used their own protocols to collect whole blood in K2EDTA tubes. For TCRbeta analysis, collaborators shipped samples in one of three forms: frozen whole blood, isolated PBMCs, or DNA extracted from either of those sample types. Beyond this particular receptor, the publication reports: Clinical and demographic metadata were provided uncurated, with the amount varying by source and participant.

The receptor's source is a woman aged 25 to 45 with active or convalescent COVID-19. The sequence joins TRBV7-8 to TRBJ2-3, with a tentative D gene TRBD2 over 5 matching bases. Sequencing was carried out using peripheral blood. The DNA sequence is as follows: TGTGCCAGCAGCGGGGAGTATGCAGATACGCAGTATTTT. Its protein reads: CASSGEYADTQYF. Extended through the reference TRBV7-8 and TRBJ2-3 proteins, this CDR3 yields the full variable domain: GAGVSQSPRYKVAKRGQDVALRCDPISGHVSLFWYQQALGQGPEFLTYFQNEAQLDKSGLPSDRFFAERPEGSVSTLKIQRTQQEDSAVYLCASSGEYADTQYFGPGTRLTVL.